This TCR beta chain was recovered during a study of monozygotic twins with inflammatory bowel disease. Study outcomes and limitations: No difference in repertoire similarity was seen between concordant and discordant twins, possibly because power was limited.

Concerning this clonotype itself: Its antigen is unknown.

After re-calling the 5' RACE reads, TCRdb lists one entry per CDR3 protein, DNA absent. The data include approximately 110,000 distinct CDR3 sequences; the top ten clones carry 9.5% to 15%. The sample comprised blood. The TCR sequence derives from a human donor with ulcerative colitis or Crohn's disease, or a healthy co-twin of an affected twin (not recorded which).

CDR3 protein: CASSRDWAGTDTQYF. This chain joins TRBV7-9 and TRBJ2-3; the D call from TCRdb, TRBD2, cannot be confirmed without DNA. This CDR3 has 15 residues. CDR1 SEHNR and CDR2 FQNEAQ come from the germline V gene (reference sequence).